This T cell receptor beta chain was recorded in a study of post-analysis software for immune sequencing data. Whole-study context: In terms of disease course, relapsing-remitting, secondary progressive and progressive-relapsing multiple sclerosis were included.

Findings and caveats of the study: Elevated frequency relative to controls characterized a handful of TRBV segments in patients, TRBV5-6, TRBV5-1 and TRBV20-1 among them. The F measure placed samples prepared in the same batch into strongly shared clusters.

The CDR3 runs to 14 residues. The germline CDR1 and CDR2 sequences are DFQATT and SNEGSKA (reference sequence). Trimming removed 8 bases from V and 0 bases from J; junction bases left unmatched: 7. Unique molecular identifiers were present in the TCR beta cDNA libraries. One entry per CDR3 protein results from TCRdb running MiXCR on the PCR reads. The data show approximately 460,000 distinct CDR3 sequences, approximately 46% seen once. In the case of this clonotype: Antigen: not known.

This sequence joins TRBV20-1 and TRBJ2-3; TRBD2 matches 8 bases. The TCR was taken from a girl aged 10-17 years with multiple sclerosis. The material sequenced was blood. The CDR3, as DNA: TGCAGTCCGCGACTAGCGCCTAGCACAGATACGCAGTATTTT. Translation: CSPRLAPSTDTQYF.